This note documents a single T cell receptor (beta chain) sequence. TCRdb's table, derived via immunoSEQ multiplex PCR, lists solely in-frame clones and lacks some. The sample lists hundreds of thousands of clones, around 72% occurring once. This entry is derived from a study of shared clonotypes between healthy human individuals. Between the trimmed V and J ends, which lost 6 bases and 0 bases, there was a span of 11 bases. This CDR3 is built from 14 residues. Germline V gene sequence: CDR1 MDHEN, CDR2 SYDVKM. The V call is TRBV28, the J call TRBJ1-1; D remains ambiguous. This receptor was taken from a woman in her 30s in good health. Sequencing was done on a sample of memory CD4+ T cells sorted from blood. Subset defined: CD45RA-negative fraction. CDR3 DNA: TGTGCCAGCAGGTCAGGTTCCCTGAACACTGAAGCTTTCTTT. Its protein product is CASRSGSLNTEAFF.